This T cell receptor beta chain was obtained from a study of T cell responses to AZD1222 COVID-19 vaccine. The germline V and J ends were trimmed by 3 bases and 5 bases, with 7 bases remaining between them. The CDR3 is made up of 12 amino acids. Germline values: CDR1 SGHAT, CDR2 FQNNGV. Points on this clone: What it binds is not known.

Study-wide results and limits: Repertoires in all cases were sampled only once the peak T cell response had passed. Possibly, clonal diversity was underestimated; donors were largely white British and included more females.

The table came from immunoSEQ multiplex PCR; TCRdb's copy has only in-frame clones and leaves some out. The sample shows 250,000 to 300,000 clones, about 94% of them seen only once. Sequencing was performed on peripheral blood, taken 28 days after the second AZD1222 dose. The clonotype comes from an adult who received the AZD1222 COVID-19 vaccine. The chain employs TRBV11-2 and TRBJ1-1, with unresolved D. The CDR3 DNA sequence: TGTGCCAGCAGCTTCGGGTCGACTGAAGCTTTCTTT. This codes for CASSFGSTEAFF.